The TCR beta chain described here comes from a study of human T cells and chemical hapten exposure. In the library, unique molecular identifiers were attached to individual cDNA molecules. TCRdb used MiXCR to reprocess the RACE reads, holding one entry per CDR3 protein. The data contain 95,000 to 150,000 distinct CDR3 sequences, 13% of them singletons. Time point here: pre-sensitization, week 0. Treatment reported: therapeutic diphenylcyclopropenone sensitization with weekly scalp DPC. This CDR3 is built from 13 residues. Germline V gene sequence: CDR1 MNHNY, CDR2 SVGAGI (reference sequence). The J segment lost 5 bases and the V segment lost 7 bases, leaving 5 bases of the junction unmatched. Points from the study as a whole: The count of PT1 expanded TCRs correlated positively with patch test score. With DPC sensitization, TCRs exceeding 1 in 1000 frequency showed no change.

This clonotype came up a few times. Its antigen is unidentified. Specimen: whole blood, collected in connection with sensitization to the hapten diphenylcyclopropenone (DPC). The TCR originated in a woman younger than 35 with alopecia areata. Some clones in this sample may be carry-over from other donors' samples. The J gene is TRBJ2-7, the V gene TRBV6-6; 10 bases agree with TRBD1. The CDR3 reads CASIGQGVNEQYF. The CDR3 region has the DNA TGTGCCAGCATCGGACAGGGGGTAAACGAGCAGTACTTC.